These 14 T cell receptor beta chains were sequenced from one sample in a study of blood T cells in healthy people across ages. Alongside a J-beta primer mix, a sample-barcoded 5' primer served in a second PCR lasting roughly 7 to 11 cycles. TCRdb re-called the 5' RACE reads through MiXCR, storing one row per CDR3 protein. Of about 700,000 distinct CDR3 sequences detected, roughly 32% appear once; the ten largest clones hold 15%. The material sequenced was blood. All receptors derive from a woman aged 80 or older in good health.

Comment on this clonotype: A much bigger clone sits one base away, suggesting this may be a read error. The CDR3 region is CASSYIAGNTIYF. CDR3 coding DNA: TGTGCCAGCAGCTACATTGCTGGAAACACCATATATTTT. The chain recombines TRBV7-2 with TRBJ1-3, with D unresolved. Germline V lookup: CDR1 SGHTA, CDR2 FQGNSA. V was trimmed by 4 bases and J by 2 bases, leaving 6 bases between them. The CDR3 length is 13 residues.

This rearrangement joins TRBV27 to TRBJ1-2; D ambiguous. The V and J ends lost 0 bases and 4 bases respectively, with 6 bases between them. The CDR3 runs to 13 residues. CDR1 MNHEY and CDR2 SMNVEV come from the germline V gene (reference sequence). CDR3 region: CASSLSGGYGYTF. The DNA of the CDR3 is TGTGCCAGCAGTTTATCAGGTGGCTATGGCTACACCTTC.

This clonotype was counted between two and nine times. The chain carries TRBV30 and TRBJ1-2; tentatively, D is TRBD1 (5 bases). Germline-derived CDR1 and CDR2 are GTSNPN and SVGIG (reference sequence). The CDR3 has 14 amino acids. Trimming took off 3 bases at V and 0 bases at J, with 11 bases between the two ends. The CDR3, as DNA: TGTGCCTGGAGAGGGGACGGGACTAACTATGGCTACACCTTC. It encodes CAWRGDGTNYGYTF.

About this clonotype: A much larger clone differs by one base, so this may be a read error. The chain couples TRBV20-1 to TRBJ2-4; tentatively, D is TRBD1 or TRBD2 (5 bases each). The DNA end is more similar to TRBJ2-7, so the J call may be wrong. The CDR3 loop spans 11 amino acids. Per germline, CDR1 DFQATT and CDR2 SNEGSKA (reference sequence). The CDR3 reads CSTRADNEQYF. Written as DNA, the CDR3 is TGCAGTACTAGAGCGGACAACGAGCAGTACTTC.

This clonotype was observed many times. The J gene is TRBJ2-3, the V gene TRBV29-1, with D perhaps TRBD1 (6 bases). Germline values: CDR1 SQVTM, CDR2 ANQGSEA. Trimming stripped 7 bases from V and 2 bases from J, with 10 bases between. The length of the CDR3 is 12 residues. In nucleotides, the CDR3 is TGCAGCGGAGGACAGCCCACAGATACGCAGTATTTT. Residues: CSGGQPTDTQYF.

In this sample, this clonotype turned up many times. This chain links TRBV27 with TRBJ2-7; possibly TRBD1 or TRBD2 for D (6 bases each). Germline V CDR1 and CDR2: MNHEY, SMNVEV (reference sequence). CDR3 length: 14 amino acids. V was cut by 6 bases and J by 6 bases, with 18 bases left in between. The CDR3, as DNA: TGTGCCAGCAGCCAAAGGGGGGTCCCCAGCGAGCAGTACTTC. This sequence encodes CASSQRGVPSEQYF.

This clonotype was observed at least ten times. This chain uses TRBV7-2 with TRBJ1-1, with D hard to call. This CDR3 region has 13 residues. Trimming removed 3 bases from V and 7 bases from J, with 12 bases in between. Per germline, CDR1 SGHTA and CDR2 FQGNSA. The CDR3 DNA reads as TGTGCCAGCAGCTTTGTGCCTTTAGATGAAGCTTTCTTT. Residues: CASSFVPLDEAFF. Looking up the rest from reference TRBV7-2 and TRBJ1-1 gives the full variable domain: GAGVSQSPSNKVTEKGKDVELRCDPISGHTALYWYRQSLGQGLEFLIYFQGNSAPDKSGLPSDRFSAERTGGSVSTLTIQRTQQEDSAVYLCASSFVPLDEAFFGQGTRLTVV.

This clonotype was seen many times. The rearrangement uses TRBV12-3 or TRBV12-4 and TRBJ1-1; TRBD1 agrees at 10 bases. The J segment lost 6 bases and the V segment lost 5 bases, leaving 12 bases of the junction unmatched. This CDR3 comprises 16 residues. The CDR3 reads CASSTGLGQGQAEAFF. CDR3 nucleotide sequence: TGTGCCAGCAGTACAGGTCTGGGACAGGGGCAGGCTGAAGCTTTCTTT.

The J gene is TRBJ2-1, the V gene TRBV11-3; TRBD1 or TRBD2 may be the D gene (5 bases each). Germline V gene data show CDR1 as SGHNT and CDR2 as YENEEA. With 5 bases removed from V and 8 bases from J, the gap between germline ends came to 19 bases. The CDR3 has 15 residues. The CDR3 DNA sequence: TGTGCCAGCAGCCGAGGGACCGGAGCAGGTGATGAGCAGTTCTTC. This translates into CASSRGTGAGDEQFF.

The chain uses TRBV12-3 or TRBV12-4 and TRBJ2-3; TRBD1 matches 7 bases. The junction had 9 bases not matched to a gene; V was cut back by 4 bases and J by 2 bases. The CDR3 runs 16 residues. The CDR3 is CASSSGQRAATDTQYF. The DNA of the CDR3 is TGTGCCAGCAGTTCGGGACAGAGAGCCGCCACAGATACGCAGTATTTT.

Of note for this clonotype: A much larger clonotype is one base distant, so this may be a read error. This rearrangement joins TRBV15 to TRBJ2-5; unclear D gene. The CDR3 has 12 residues. V dropped 3 bases and J dropped 11 bases, with 13 bases sitting between them. Per germline, CDR1 LNHNV and CDR2 YYDKDF (reference sequence). Written as DNA, the CDR3 is TGTGCCACCAGCAGGGAGCAGCGCCAGCAGTACTTC. Encoded protein: CATSREQRQQYF.

A word on this clonotype: This may come from a read error, since a much larger clone is one base off. CDR3: CASSLAETPYLYGYTF. As DNA, the CDR3 is TGTGCCAGCAGCTTGGCCGAGACACCGTACCTCTATGGCTACACCTTC. The chain recombines TRBV5-6 with TRBJ1-2; D call uncertain. V was cut by 0 bases and J by 4 bases, with 16 bases left in between. Germline assignment: CDR1 SGHDT and CDR2 YYEEEE. The CDR3 runs 16 residues.

The CDR3 bases are TGTGCCACCAGTGATTCCTACACCGGGGAGCTGTTTTTT. Amino acid sequence: CATSDSYTGELFF. The chain has TRBV24-1 and TRBJ2-2; D is uncertain. Trimming took 2 bases from V and 3 from J, leaving 3 bases between them. The V gene's germline CDR1 is KGHDR and CDR2 SFDVKD. CDR3 length: 13 amino acids.

This clonotype was picked up many times. The chain joins TRBV7-8 to TRBJ1-6; D remains ambiguous. Between the trimmed V and J ends, which lost 0 bases and 10 bases, there was a span of 10 bases. The CDR3 has 14 residues. Germline assignment: CDR1 SGHVS and CDR2 FQNEAQ. The CDR3 region has the DNA TGTGCCAGCAGCTTAGCGCCGATGGAGTCACCCCTCCACTTT. Its protein is CASSLAPMESPLHF.